This TCR beta chain was sequenced during a study of cytomegalovirus exposure and HLA in healthy donors. Study-level points and caveats: Some highly shared sequence variants likely arose as a pipeline artifact. In a later analysis, specific HLA alleles were associated with 15,000 to 20,000 TCR beta sequences at a 0.05 false discovery rate.

This CDR3 contains 15 residues. V was clipped by 5 bases and J by 0 bases, with 13 bases between them. CDR1 and CDR2 (germline): ENHRY, SYGVKD. Comments on this clone: The antigen is not known.

Amplification used 60 Vbeta primers and 13 Jbeta primers. Generated by immunoSEQ multiplex PCR, the TCRdb table keeps only in-frame clones and is missing some. Here the sample table reports 150,000 to 200,000 clones. This sequence originates from a woman in her sixties in good health and CMV-seronegative. V gene TRBV10-3 combines with J gene TRBJ1-1, with a weak D call TRBD1 (6 bases). The sequenced material came from PBMCs. The CDR3 here is CAISPQGSMNTEAFF. The CDR3 coding sequence is TGTGCCATCAGTCCACAGGGCTCCATGAACACTGAAGCTTTCTTT.